Below, 4 T cell receptor beta chains from the same sample are listed, as sequenced in a study of PD-L1 blockade in urothelial cancer. The table came from immunoSEQ multiplex PCR; TCRdb's copy has only in-frame clones and leaves some out. The sample contains some 47,000 clones, approximately 82% of which appear only once. The starting material was PBMCs, obtained around atezolizumab (anti-PD-L1) treatment. The receptors derive from a man aged 70 or older with urothelial cancer.

The rearrangement joins TRBV6-5 to TRBJ2-7; 10 nucleotides agree with TRBD1. V was clipped by 6 bases and J by 4 bases; unmatched bases: 6. This CDR3 is built from 14 residues. The germline CDR1 and CDR2 sequences are MNHEY and SVGAGI. The CDR3 DNA follows: TGTGCCAGCAGCAAGACAGGGGGCGCTTACGAGCAGTACTTC. Its translation: CASSKTGGAYEQYF.

In nucleotides, the CDR3 is TGTGCCAGCAGCTTAGAAGGGGGTCGGGTCAATGAGCAGTTCTTC. As protein: CASSLEGGRVNEQFF. The V call is TRBV11-3, the J call TRBJ2-1; D possibly corresponds to TRBD1 (6 bases). Germline CDR1 SGHNT, CDR2 YENEEA. CDR3 length: 15 amino acids. Trimming removed 0 bases at V and 6 bases at J, with 12 bases between.

The rearrangement joins TRBV4-2 to TRBJ2-7, with 8 bases lining up with TRBD1. The CDR3 has 13 amino acids. Germline CDR1 LGHNA, CDR2 YNFKEQ. The junction had 4 bases not matched to a gene; V was cut back by 4 bases and J by 5 bases. The CDR3 sequence is CASSRQGLDEQYF. Here the CDR3 DNA reads TGTGCCAGCAGCCGACAGGGGCTGGACGAGCAGTACTTC.

The V and J genes are TRBV6-5 and TRBJ2-1; 9 positions match TRBD2. Trimming cost V 7 bases and J 2 bases; bases outside gene matches: 6. This CDR3 has 15 residues. Germline-derived CDR1 and CDR2 are MNHEY and SVGAGI. The CDR3 loop is CASKNSGSAYNEQFF. In nucleotides, the CDR3 is TGTGCCAGCAAAAATAGCGGGAGCGCCTACAATGAGCAGTTCTTC.